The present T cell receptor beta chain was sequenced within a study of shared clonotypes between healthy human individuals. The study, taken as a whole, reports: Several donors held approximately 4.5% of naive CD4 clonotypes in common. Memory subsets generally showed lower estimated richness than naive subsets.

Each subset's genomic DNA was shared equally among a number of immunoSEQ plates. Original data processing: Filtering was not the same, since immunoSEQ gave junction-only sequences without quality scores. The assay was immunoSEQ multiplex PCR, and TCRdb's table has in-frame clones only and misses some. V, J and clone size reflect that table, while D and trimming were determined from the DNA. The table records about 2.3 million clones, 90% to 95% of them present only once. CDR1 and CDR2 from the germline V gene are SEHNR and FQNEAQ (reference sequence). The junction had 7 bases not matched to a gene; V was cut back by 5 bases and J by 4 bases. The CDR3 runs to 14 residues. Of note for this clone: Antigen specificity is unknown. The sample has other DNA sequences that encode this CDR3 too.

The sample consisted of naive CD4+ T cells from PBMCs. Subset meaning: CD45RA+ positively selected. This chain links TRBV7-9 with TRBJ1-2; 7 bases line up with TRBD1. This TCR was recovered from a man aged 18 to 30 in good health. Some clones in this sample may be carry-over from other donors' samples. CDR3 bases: TGTGCCAGCAGCCCTCCGGGACAGTCCTATGGCTACACCTTC. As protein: CASSPPGQSYGYTF.